This TCR beta chain emerged from a study of T cell clonality in common variable immunodeficiency. Study-level results: Compared with healthy controls, CVID subjects showed increased TCRbeta clonality, mostly in about a third.

Trimming stripped 4 bases from V and 4 bases from J, with 17 bases between. Per germline, CDR1 SGHDT and CDR2 YYEEEE. This CDR3 region has 15 residues. This clone was seen at least ten times. Its antigen is currently unknown. The CDR3 end lies 3 residues beyond the end of the read and is filled in from the germline J gene. TCRdb's table, derived via immunoSEQ multiplex PCR, lists solely in-frame clones and lacks some. The repertoire consists of around 42,000 clones, none detected only once. Input material: peripheral blood mononuclear cells. The origin of this receptor is a person aged 18 to 75 in good health. The genes are TRBV5-6 and TRBJ1-2; D might be TRBD1 (5 bases). CDR3 loop: CASSEDISGRYGYTF. CDR3 DNA, as far as it was read: TGTGCCAGCAGCGAGGACATTTCAGGCCGCTATGGC.